These T cell receptor beta chains were read from a single sample in a study of blood T cell repertoires in COVID-19. Repertoires were generated with immunoSEQ multiplex PCR, while TCRdb's copy carries only in-frame clones and drops some. The table includes approximately 300,000 clones, more than 90% detected once. Sequenced input: PBMCs or T cells enriched from blood (not recorded which). These receptors originate from a young woman who had been exposed to COVID-19. Both conserved end residues are part of each CDR3. D genes are given only for firm matches. Clone size is not always given. Where it is, it says once, few, many or a class for expanded clones.

TRBV3-1/TRBV3-2	.	.	TRBJ1-1	TGTGCCAGCAGCCTCGGCCGGGCTGAAGCTTTCTTT	CASSLGRAEAFF
TRBV6-5	TRBD1	.	TRBJ1-1	TGTGCCAGCAGTTACCCGACAGGGGGGAACACTGAAGCTTTCTTT	CASSYPTGGNTEAFF
TRBV11-1	.	.	TRBJ1-1	TGTGCCAGCAGCCAGGGCGCAGTTGAAGCTTTCTTT	CASSQGAVEAFF
TRBV12-3/TRBV12-4	.	.	TRBJ2-1	TGTGCCAGCAGGCGGAGCACCTACAATGAGCAGTTCTTC	CASRRSTYNEQFF
TRBV27	TRBD2	once	TRBJ2-1	TGTGCCAGCAGTTTATCGGGGGAGGGGCTACACAATGAGCAGTTCTTC	CASSLSGEGLHNEQFF
TRBV29-1	.	once	TRBJ1-2	TGCAGCGTTGAACATGGGACAAATGGCTACACCTTC	CSVEHGTNGYTF
TRBV2	.	.	TRBJ1-1	TGTGCCAGCAGCGGACAAATAAGTTCCACTGAAGCTTTCTTT	CASSGQISSTEAFF
TRBV5-5	TRBD1	.	TRBJ2-7	TGTGCCAGCAGCGTCGACCGGGACAGGGGACGAGGGGAGCAGTACTTC	CASSVDRDRGRGEQYF
TRBV12-3/TRBV12-4	.	.	TRBJ1-1	TGTGCCAGCAGTTATCGGAGAGACACTGAAGCTTTCTTT	CASSYRRDTEAFF
TRBV24-1	.	.	TRBJ2-1	TGTGCCACCAGTGATGCGGACAGAGGCGGATACAATGAGCAGTTCTTC	CATSDADRGGYNEQFF
TRBV4-1	TRBD1	.	TRBJ1-1	TGCGCCAGCAGCCAAAGGAAGGACAGGATCATTTTGAACACTGAAGCTTTCTTT	CASSQRKDRIILNTEAFF
TRBV6-5	.	.	TRBJ1-2	TGTGCCAGCAGCCCGACCCTGGGGGGGAGGTATGGCTACACCTTC	CASSPTLGGRYGYTF
TRBV7-9	TRBD1	.	TRBJ1-2	TGTGCCAGCAGCCCGACAGGGTTCTATGGCTACACCTTC	CASSPTGFYGYTF
TRBV18	TRBD2	.	TRBJ2-1	TGTGCCAGCTCACCACCGGGACTAGCTACTGAGCAGTTCTTC	CASSPPGLATEQFF
TRBV30	.	.	TRBJ1-1	TGTGCCTGGAGTTCAGGGAACACTGAAGCTTTCTTT	CAWSSGNTEAFF
TRBV5-4	.	.	TRBJ1-1	TGTGCCAGCAGTTTGACCAGGGGTTCTGAAGCTTTCTTT	CASSLTRGSEAFF
TRBV5-1	TRBD2	.	TRBJ2-3	TGCGCCAGCAGCCTGGAGCCTAGCGGGACCGCAGATACGCAGTATTTT	CASSLEPSGTADTQYF
TRBV5-1	.	.	TRBJ2-5	TGCGCCAGCAGCTTGAGCCCCACCTTCCAAGAGACCCAGTACTTC	CASSLSPTFQETQYF
TRBV7-8	.	.	TRBJ2-7	TGTGCCAGCAGCTTAGCCTACAGCACCTACGAGCAGTACTTC	CASSLAYSTYEQYF
TRBV7-9	.	.	TRBJ1-3	TGTGCCAGCAGCGTGACAGGCTCTGGAAACACCATATATTTT	CASSVTGSGNTIYF
TRBV19	TRBD1	.	TRBJ1-2	TGTGCCAGTAGTCACCCCGACAGGGGCTATGGCTACACCTTC	CASSHPDRGYGYTF
TRBV7-2	TRBD1	once	TRBJ2-7	TGTGCCAGCAGCTTAGATTCCGGGACAGGGTACGAGCAGTACTTC	CASSLDSGTGYEQYF
TRBV11-2	.	.	TRBJ1-2	TGTGCCAGCAGCTTAGATCTCCGGGAAAGCTACACCTTC	CASSLDLRESYTF
TRBV5-1	.	.	TRBJ2-7	TGCGCCAGCAGGCCCACAGGAGCCTACGAGCAGTACTTC	CASRPTGAYEQYF
TRBV18	TRBD1	.	TRBJ1-1	TGTGCCAGCTCACCTAGGACAGGGGGGACCACTGAAGCTTTCTTT	CASSPRTGGTTEAFF
TRBV7-8	TRBD1	.	TRBJ1-4	TGTGCCAGCAGGGGTCACTTAGGGACAGGGATTGCAACTAATGAAAAACTGTTTTTT	CASRGHLGTGIATNEKLFF
TRBV6-5	TRBD2	.	TRBJ2-3	TGTGCCAGCAGGCCTAGCGGGGGAAGATCAGATACGCAGTATTTT	CASRPSGGRSDTQYF
TRBV7-9	TRBD1	once	TRBJ1-2	TGTGCCAGCAGCTCCCGACAGGGGACAAACTATGGCTACACCTTC	CASSSRQGTNYGYTF
TRBV5-1	.	.	TRBJ2-7	TGCGCCAGCAGCTCCCTATATCTCTACGAGCAGTACTTC	CASSSLYLYEQYF
TRBV9	.	.	TRBJ2-7	TGTGCCAGCAGCGTACCCGGCCGGGACATCTACGAGCAGTACTTC	CASSVPGRDIYEQYF
TRBV4-1	TRBD1	.	TRBJ1-2	TGCGCCAGCAGCCTTCTCAGGGGGGACTATGGCTACACCTTC	CASSLLRGDYGYTF
TRBV29-1	TRBD1	.	TRBJ1-4	TGCAGCGTGGGGGACAGGTTTAATGAAAAACTGTTTTTT	CSVGDRFNEKLFF
TRBV5-6	.	.	TRBJ2-5	TGTGCCAGCAGCTTGGCAGGCAACCAAGAGACCCAGTACTTC	CASSLAGNQETQYF
TRBV29-1	.	.	TRBJ1-1	TGCAGCGTTGAATCCCGTCTCGGAGACACTGAAGCTTTCTTT	CSVESRLGDTEAFF
TRBV5-6	.	once	TRBJ2-3	TGTGCCAGCAGCTGGCTTTCGGATACGCAGTATTTT	CASSWLSDTQYF
TRBV7-8	TRBD2	.	TRBJ2-1	TGTGCCAGCAGCTTAGAACTAGCGGGGGGCCTCTCCTACAATGAGCAGTTCTTC	CASSLELAGGLSYNEQFF
TRBV9	.	.	TRBJ2-5	TGTGCCAGCAGCGGAGGTTTTCTGGCGGAGACCCAGTACTTC	CASSGGFLAETQYF
TRBV19	TRBD2	.	TRBJ2-1	TGTGCCAGCCAGACTAGCGGGGGGTACAATGAGCAGTTCTTC	CASQTSGGYNEQFF
TRBV5-1	.	.	TRBJ1-3	TGCGCCAGCAGCTTAAAGACCGGGATCACGGGAAACACCATATATTTT	CASSLKTGITGNTIYF
TRBV6-2/TRBV6-3	.	.	TRBJ2-7	TGTGCCAGCAGTCAATCTTTATCGGGGGAATTAGACTTC	CASSQSLSGELDF
TRBV7-8	TRBD1	.	TRBJ1-2	TGTGCCAGCAGCTTAGCTGCACAGGGGAATGGCTACACCTTC	CASSLAAQGNGYTF
TRBV5-4	.	.	TRBJ1-2	TGTGCCAGCAGCGACGAGGGAGGCCCCTCCTATGGCTACACCTTC	CASSDEGGPSYGYTF
TRBV6-2/TRBV6-3	.	.	TRBJ2-5	TGTGCCAGCAGCGACCGGAGGTACCAAGAGACCCAGTACTTC	CASSDRRYQETQYF
TRBV29-1	TRBD2	.	TRBJ2-1	TGCAGCGGCACCGGGCGGGGGGGCTCCTACAATGAGCAGTTCTTC	CSGTGRGGSYNEQFF
TRBV2	TRBD1	.	TRBJ1-2	TGTGCCAGCAGTTCCGGGACAGGGGCCTATGGCTACACCTTC	CASSSGTGAYGYTF
TRBV19	TRBD1	.	TRBJ1-2	TGTGCCAGTAGTGCAGGGACAGGGGGAGTCTATGGCTACACCTTC	CASSAGTGGVYGYTF
TRBV6-5	TRBD1	.	TRBJ1-6	TGTGCCAGCACCAACAGGGGAAATTCACCCCTCCACTTT	CASTNRGNSPLHF
TRBV12-3/TRBV12-4	TRBD1	.	TRBJ1-2	TGTGCCAGCAGGACAGGGGGCGCGGATGGCTACACCTTC	CASRTGGADGYTF
TRBV18	TRBD2	once	TRBJ2-5	TGTGCCAGCTCACCTGCTGCGGGGGGAGAAGAGACCCAGTACTTC	CASSPAAGGEETQYF
TRBV5-4	.	.	TRBJ1-2	TGTGCCAGCAGCCTGGTAACGGGGTATGGCTACACCTTC	CASSLVTGYGYTF
TRBV12-3/TRBV12-4	TRBD2	.	TRBJ2-7	TGTGCCAGCACCCCGGGGGGGGCCTACGAGCAGTACTTC	CASTPGGAYEQYF
TRBV19	TRBD2	.	TRBJ2-1	TGTGCCAGTAGTATCCCTAGCGGGGGGGTAGTTGACAATGAGCAGTTCTTC	CASSIPSGGVVDNEQFF
TRBV6-5	TRBD1	once	TRBJ2-7	TGTGCCAGCAGTTACAGAGGACAGGGAGCCTACGAGCAGTACTTC	CASSYRGQGAYEQYF
TRBV9	.	few	TRBJ2-7	TGTGCCAGCAGCGTAGCGGCGGGCTCCTACGAGCAGTACTTC	CASSVAAGSYEQYF